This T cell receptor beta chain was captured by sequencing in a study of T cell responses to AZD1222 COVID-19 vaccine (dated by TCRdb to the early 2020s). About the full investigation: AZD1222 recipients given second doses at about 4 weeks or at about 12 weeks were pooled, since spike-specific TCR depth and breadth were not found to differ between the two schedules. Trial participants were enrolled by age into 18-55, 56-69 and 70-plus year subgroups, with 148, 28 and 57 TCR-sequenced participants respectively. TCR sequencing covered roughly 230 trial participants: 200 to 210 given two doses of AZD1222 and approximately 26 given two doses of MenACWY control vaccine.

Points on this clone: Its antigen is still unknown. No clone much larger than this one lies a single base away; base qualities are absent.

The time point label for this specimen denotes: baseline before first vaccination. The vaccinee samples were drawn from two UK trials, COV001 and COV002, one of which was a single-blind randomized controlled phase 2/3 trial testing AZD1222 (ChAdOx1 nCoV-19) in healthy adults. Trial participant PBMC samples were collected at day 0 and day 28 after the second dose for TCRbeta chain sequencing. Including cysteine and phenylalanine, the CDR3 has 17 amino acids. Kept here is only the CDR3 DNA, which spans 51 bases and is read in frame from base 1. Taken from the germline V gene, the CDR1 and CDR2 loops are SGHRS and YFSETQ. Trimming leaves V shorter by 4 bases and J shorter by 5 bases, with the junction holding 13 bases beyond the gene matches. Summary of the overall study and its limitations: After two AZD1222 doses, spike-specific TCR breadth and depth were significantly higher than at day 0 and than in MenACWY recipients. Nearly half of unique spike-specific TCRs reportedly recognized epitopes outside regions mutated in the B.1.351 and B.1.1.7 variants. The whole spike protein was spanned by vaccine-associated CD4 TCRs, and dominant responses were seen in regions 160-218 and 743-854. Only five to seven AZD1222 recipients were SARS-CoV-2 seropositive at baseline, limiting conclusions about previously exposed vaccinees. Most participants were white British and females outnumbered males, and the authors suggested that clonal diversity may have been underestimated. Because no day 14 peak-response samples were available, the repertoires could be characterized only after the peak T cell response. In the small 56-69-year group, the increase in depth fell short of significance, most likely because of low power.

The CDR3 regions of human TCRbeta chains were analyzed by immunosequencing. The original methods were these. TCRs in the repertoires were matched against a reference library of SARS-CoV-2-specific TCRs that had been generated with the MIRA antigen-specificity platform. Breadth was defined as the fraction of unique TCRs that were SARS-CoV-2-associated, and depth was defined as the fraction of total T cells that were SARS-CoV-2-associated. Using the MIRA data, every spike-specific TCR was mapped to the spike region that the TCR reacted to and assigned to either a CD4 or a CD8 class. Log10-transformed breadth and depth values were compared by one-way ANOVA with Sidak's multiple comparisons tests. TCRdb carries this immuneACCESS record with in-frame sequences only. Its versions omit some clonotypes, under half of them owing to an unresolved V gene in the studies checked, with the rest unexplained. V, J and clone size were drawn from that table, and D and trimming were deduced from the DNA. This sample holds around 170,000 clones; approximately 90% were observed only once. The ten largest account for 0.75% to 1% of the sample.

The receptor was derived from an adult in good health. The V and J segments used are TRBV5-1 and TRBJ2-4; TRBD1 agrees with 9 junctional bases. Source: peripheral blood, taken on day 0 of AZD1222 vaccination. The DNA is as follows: TGCGCCAGCAGCCCATCCGGGACAGGGACGAGTCAAAACATTCAGTACTTC. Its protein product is CASSPSGTGTSQNIQYF.